This T cell receptor (beta chain) was retrieved from a study of blood T cell repertoires in COVID-19. Across the study: Samples representing acute and convalescent COVID-19 were sourced from the United States, Italy and Spain. Nucleic acid was either cDNA or gDNA, and it came from T cells, B-cell-depleted T cells, or PBMCs.

J lost 10 bases, V lost 0 bases, and 8 bases had no gene match. The CDR3 has 14 residues. Looked up from germline, CDR1 is SGHRS and CDR2 is YFSETQ. Sequencing used immunoSEQ multiplex PCR; TCRdb keeps in-frame clones, though not all of them. The profile shows some 390,000 clones, around 87% of them singletons. Seattle researchers signed up patients amid active infection and tracked them longitudinally. This TCR was sampled from a woman in her sixties with COVID-19, enrolled during active disease. Sequences were obtained from peripheral blood. The rearrangement links TRBV5-1 to TRBJ1-1; 8 bases are a match to TRBD1. Here the CDR3 reads CASSLEQGGPRAFF. CDR3 DNA: TGCGCCAGCAGCTTGGAACAGGGGGGGCCTCGAGCTTTCTTT.